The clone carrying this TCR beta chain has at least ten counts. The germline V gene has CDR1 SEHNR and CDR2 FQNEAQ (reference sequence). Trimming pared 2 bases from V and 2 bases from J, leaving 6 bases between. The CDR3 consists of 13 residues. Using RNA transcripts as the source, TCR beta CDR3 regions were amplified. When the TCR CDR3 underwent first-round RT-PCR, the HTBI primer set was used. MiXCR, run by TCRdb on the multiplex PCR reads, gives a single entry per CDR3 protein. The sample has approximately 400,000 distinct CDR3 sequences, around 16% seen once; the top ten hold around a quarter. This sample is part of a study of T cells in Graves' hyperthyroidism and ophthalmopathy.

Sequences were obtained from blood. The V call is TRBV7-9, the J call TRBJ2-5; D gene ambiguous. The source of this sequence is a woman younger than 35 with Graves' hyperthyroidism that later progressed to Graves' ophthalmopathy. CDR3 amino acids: CASSLMGQETQYF. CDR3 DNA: TGTGCCAGCAGCTTAATGGGACAAGAGACCCAGTACTTC.